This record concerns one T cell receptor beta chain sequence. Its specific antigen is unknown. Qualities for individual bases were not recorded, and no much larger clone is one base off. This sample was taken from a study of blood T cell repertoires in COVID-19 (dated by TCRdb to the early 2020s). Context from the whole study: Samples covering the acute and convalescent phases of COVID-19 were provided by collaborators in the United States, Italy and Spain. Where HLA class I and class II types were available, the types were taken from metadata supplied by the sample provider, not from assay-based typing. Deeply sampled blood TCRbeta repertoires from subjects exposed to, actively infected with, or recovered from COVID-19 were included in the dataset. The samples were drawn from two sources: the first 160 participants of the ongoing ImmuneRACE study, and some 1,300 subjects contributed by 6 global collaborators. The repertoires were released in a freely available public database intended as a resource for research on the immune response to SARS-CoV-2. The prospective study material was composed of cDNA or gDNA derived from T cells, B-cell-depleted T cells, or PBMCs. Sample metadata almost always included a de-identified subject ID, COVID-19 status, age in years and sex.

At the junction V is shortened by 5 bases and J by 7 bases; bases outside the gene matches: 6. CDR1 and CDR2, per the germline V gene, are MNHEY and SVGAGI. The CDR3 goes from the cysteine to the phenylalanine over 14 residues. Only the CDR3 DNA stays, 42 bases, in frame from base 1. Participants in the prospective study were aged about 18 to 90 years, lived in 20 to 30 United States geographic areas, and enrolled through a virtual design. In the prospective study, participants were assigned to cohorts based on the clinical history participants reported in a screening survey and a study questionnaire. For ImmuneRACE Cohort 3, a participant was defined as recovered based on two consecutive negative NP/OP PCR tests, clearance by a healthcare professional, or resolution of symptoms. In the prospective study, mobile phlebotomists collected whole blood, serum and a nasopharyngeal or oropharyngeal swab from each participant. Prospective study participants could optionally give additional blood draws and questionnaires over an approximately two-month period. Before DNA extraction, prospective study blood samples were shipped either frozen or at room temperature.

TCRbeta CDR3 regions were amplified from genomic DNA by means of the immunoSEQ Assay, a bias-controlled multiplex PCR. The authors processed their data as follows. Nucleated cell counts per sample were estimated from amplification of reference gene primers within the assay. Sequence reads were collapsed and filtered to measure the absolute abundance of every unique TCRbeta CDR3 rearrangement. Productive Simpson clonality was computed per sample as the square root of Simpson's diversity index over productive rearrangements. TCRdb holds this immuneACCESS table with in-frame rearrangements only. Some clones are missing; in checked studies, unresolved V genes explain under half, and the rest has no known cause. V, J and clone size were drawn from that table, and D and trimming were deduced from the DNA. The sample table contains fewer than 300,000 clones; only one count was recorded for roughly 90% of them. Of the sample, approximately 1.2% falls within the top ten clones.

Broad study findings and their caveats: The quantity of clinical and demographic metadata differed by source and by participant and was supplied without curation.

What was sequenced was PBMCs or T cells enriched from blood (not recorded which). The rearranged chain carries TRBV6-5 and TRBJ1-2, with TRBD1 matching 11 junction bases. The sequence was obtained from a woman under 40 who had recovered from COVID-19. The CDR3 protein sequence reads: CASSIRTGGSGYTF. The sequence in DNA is TGTGCCAGCAGTATTCGGACAGGGGGCAGTGGCTACACCTTC.